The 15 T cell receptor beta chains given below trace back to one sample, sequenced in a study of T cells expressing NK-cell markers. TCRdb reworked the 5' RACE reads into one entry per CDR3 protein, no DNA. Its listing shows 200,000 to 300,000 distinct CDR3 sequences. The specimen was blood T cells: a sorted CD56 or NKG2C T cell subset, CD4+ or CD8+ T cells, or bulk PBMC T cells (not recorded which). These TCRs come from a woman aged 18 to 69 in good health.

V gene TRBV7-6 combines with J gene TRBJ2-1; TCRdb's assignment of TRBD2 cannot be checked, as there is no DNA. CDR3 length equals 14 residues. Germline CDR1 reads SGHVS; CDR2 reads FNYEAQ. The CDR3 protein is CASSLLAGPHEQFF.

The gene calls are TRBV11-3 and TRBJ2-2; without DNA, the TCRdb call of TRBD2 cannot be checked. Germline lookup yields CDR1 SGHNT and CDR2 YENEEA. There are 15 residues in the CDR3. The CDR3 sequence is CASSLSGGQTGELFF. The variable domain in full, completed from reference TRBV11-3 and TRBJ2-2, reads EAGVVQSPRYKIIEKKQPVAFWCNPISGHNTLYWYLQNLGQGPELLIRYENEEAVDDSQLPKDRFSAERLKGVDSTLKIQPAELGDSAVYLCASSLSGGQTGELFFGEGSRLTVL.

CDR3 sequence: CSARDGGAMGEQYF. The chain joins TRBV20-1 to TRBJ2-7; TCRdb's assignment of TRBD2 cannot be checked, as there is no DNA. CDR3 length: 14 residues. Germline V gene data show CDR1 as DFQATT and CDR2 as SNEGSKA (reference sequence).

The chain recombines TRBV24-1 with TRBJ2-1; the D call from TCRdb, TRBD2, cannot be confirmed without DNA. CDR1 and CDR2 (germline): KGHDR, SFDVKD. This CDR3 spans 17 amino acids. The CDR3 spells CATSDSGLAGVYNEQFF.

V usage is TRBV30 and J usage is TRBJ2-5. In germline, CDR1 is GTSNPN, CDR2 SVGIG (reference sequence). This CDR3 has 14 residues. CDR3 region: CAWSVFGNQETQYF.

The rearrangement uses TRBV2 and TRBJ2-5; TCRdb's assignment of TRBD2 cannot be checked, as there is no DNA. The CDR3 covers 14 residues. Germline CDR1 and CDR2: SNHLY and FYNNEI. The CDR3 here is CASRAGTQRETQYF.

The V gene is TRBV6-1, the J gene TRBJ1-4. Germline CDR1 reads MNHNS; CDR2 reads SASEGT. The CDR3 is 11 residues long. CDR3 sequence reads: CASSENEKLFF.

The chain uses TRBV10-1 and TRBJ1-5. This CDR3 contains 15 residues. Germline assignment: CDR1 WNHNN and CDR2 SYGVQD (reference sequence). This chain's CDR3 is CASSDEPTSNQPQHF.

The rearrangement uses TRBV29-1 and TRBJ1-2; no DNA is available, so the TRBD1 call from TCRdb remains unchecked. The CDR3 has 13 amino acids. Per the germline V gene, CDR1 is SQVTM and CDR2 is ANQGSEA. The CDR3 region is CSVVQGRGYGYTF.

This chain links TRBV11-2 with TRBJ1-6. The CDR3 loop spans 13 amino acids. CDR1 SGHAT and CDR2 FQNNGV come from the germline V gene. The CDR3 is CASSFKNNSPLHF.

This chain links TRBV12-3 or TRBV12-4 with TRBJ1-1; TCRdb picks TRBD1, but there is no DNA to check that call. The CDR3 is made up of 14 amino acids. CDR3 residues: CALRFPPMNTEAFF.

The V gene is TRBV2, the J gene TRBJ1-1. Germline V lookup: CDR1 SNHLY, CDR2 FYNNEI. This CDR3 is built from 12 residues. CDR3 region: CASSRMYTEAFF.

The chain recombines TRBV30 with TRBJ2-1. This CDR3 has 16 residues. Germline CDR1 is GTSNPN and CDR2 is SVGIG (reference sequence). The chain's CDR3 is CAWSGDLTSLYNEQFF.

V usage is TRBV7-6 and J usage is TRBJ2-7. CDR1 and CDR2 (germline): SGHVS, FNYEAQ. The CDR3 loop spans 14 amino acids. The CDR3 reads CASSRLKGSFEQYF.

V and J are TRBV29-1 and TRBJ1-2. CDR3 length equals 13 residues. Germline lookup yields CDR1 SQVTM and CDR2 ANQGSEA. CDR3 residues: CSVDRTQNYGYTF.